The 5 T cell receptor beta chains below were found in one sample sequenced in a study of identical twins. TCRdb processed the 5' RACE reads anew with MiXCR; each CDR3 protein has one entry. The sample lists roughly 720,000 distinct CDR3 sequences, about 20% seen once, with less than 15% in the top ten. This sample also appeared in a second study, on T cells expressing NK-cell markers.

Input material: PBMCs. The receptors were gathered from a woman younger than 35 in good health.

The chain uses TRBV12-3 or TRBV12-4 and TRBJ1-5; no firm D call. The CDR3 extends over 11 amino acids. V lost 6 bases to trimming and J lost 5 bases, with 5 bases between them. The CDR3 protein is CASSQYQPQHF. CDR3 sequence (DNA): TGTGCCAGCAGCCAGTATCAGCCCCAGCATTTT.

The chain combines TRBV5-6 with TRBJ1-1, with TRBD1 matching over 9 bases. With 4 bases clipped from V and 1 base from J, the junction kept 5 bases outside the gene matches. This CDR3 contains 15 residues. Per the germline V gene, CDR1 is SGHDT and CDR2 is YYEEEE. The CDR3 DNA sequence: TGTGCCAGCAGCCGCCGGGACAGGGCGAACACTGAAGCTTTCTTT. Protein: CASSRRDRANTEAFF. Filled out from reference TRBV5-6 and TRBJ1-1, the complete variable domain reads DAGVTQSPTHLIKTRGQQVTLRCSPKSGHDTVSWYQQALGQGPQFIFQYYEEEERQRGNFPDRFSGHQFPNYSSELNVNALLLGDSALYLCASSRRDRANTEAFFGQGTRLTVV.

The chain combines TRBV12-5 with TRBJ2-1; no firm D call. This CDR3 region has 13 residues. V was trimmed by 1 base and J by 6 bases, leaving 7 bases between them. Germline CDR1 reads LGHNT; CDR2 reads FRNRAP. The CDR3 DNA reads TGTGCTAGTGGTTTGGGTTTGGGCAATGAGCAGTTCTTC. It yields the protein CASGLGLGNEQFF.

The chain recombines TRBV7-2 with TRBJ2-7; tentative D call: TRBD1 (7 bases). The germline gives CDR1 SGHTA, CDR2 FQGNSA. The CDR3 loop spans 15 amino acids. V was cut by 3 bases and J by 2 bases, with 14 bases left in between. CDR3 region: CASSFGGTVTYEQYF. Written as DNA, the CDR3 is TGTGCCAGCAGCTTTGGGGGGACAGTTACCTACGAGCAGTACTTC.

The chain couples TRBV9 to TRBJ1-5; D gene unclear. Trimming pared 0 bases from V and 7 bases from J, leaving 11 bases between. The CDR3 runs to 14 residues. Per germline, CDR1 SGDLS and CDR2 YYNGEE. This CDR3 reads CASSVDSGPQPQHF. CDR3 nucleotide sequence: TGTGCCAGCAGCGTAGATTCAGGTCCCCAGCCCCAGCATTTT.